The 9 T cell receptor beta chains reported below all come from one sample, sequenced in a study of T cells in Graves' hyperthyroidism and ophthalmopathy. TCR beta CDR3 regions were amplified from RNA transcripts. HTBI primers drove first-round RT-PCR of the TCR CDR3. TCRdb reanalysed the multiplex PCR reads using MiXCR and keeps one entry per CDR3 protein. The sample has 300,000 to 400,000 distinct CDR3 sequences, around 13% seen once. Sequenced sample: blood. Every receptor here comes from a woman in her 30s with Graves' ophthalmopathy.

This clonotype came up many times. This chain joins TRBV20-1 and TRBJ2-7, with 7 bases fitting TRBD1. Germline CDR1 reads DFQATT; CDR2 reads SNEGSKA (reference sequence). The CDR3 extends over 14 amino acids. With 0 bases clipped from V and 2 bases from J, the junction kept 4 bases outside the gene matches. The CDR3 DNA sequence: TGCAGTGCTAGAGATCGGGACAGCGCCTACGAGCAGTACTTC. Residues: CSARDRDSAYEQYF.

This clonotype was detected ten times or more. The CDR3 protein is CAGRPRNAYNEQFF. DNA of the CDR3: TGTGCCGGACGACCGAGGAATGCGTACAATGAGCAGTTCTTC. The chain has TRBV28 and TRBJ2-1, with D unclear. Germline CDR1 is MDHEN and CDR2 is SYDVKM. This CDR3 comprises 14 residues. The germline V and J ends were trimmed by 11 bases and 4 bases, with 18 bases remaining between them.

There are a few counts of this clonotype. This rearrangement joins TRBV7-9 to TRBJ1-2; a possible D gene is TRBD1 (5 bases). Trimming stripped 3 bases from V and 4 bases from J, with 15 bases between. CDR1 and CDR2 (germline): SEHNR, FQNEAQ (reference sequence). The CDR3 has 15 amino acids. The CDR3 here is CASSFSAQEPYGYTF. The CDR3 bases are TGTGCCAGCAGCTTTAGTGCACAGGAGCCCTATGGCTACACCTTC.

This clonotype came up many times. The chain combines TRBV20-1 with TRBJ2-1, with D hard to call. The CDR3 is 13 amino acids. From germline, CDR1 is DFQATT and CDR2 SNEGSKA (reference sequence). Trimming cost V 4 bases and J 6 bases, with 13 bases left between them. CDR3: CSATTLPSNEQFF. The DNA for the CDR3 is TGCAGTGCTACCACTCTTCCTAGCAATGAGCAGTTCTTC.

The chain joins TRBV12-3 or TRBV12-4 to TRBJ1-1; weak D call: TRBD1 (5 bases). This CDR3 has 14 amino acids. Trimming took off 6 bases at V and 1 base at J, with 12 bases between the two ends. CDR3: CASRLGVRNTEAFF. The CDR3 DNA follows: TGTGCCAGCAGGCTAGGGGTGAGGAACACTGAAGCTTTCTTT.

This clonotype was seen ten or more times. This rearrangement joins TRBV20-1 to TRBJ2-1; D may be TRBD1 (6 bases). V was cut by 5 bases and J by 4 bases, with 9 bases left in between. The CDR3 consists of 12 residues. Germline values: CDR1 DFQATT, CDR2 SNEGSKA (reference sequence). For the CDR3, the DNA is TGCAGTGCTCAAGACAGGTACAATGAGCAGTTCTTC. The encoded protein is CSAQDRYNEQFF.

This clonotype appeared a few times. V and J are TRBV9 and TRBJ2-2; D gene unclear. The V end was cut by 2 bases, the J end by 5 bases, with 10 bases between. CDR3 length: 14 residues. Germline V gives CDR1 SGDLS, CDR2 YYNGEE. CDR3 bases: TGTGCCAGCAGCGTCACAGCCACAACCGGGGAGCTGTTTTTT. Translation gives CASSVTATTGELFF.

The chain has TRBV19 and TRBJ2-4, with D possibly being TRBD1 (5 bases). CDR1 and CDR2 from the germline V gene are LNHDA and SQIVND (reference sequence). Trimming shortened V by 0 bases and J by 2 bases, and 8 bases separated the two germline ends. The CDR3 spans 15 residues. CDR3 sequence: CASSIDGATKNIQYF. The CDR3 DNA sequence: TGTGCCAGTAGTATAGATGGGGCGACCAAAAACATTCAGTACTTC.

The table lists this clonotype with a few counts. A read error is possible here, since a much larger clone lies one base away. The conserved closing phenylalanine or tryptophan is absent in this CDR3, likely reflecting a read error. The V and J genes are TRBV24-1 and TRBJ2-1; 8 positions match TRBD2. The V segment lost 3 bases and the J segment 3 bases; nucleotides outside the gene matches: 3. The CDR3 totals 15 residues. CDR1 and CDR2 (germline): KGHDR, SFDVKD. CDR3 in DNA: TGTGCCACCAGTGATGGCGGGGGGTACTACAATGAGCAGTTCCTC. Its translation: CATSDGGGYYNEQFL.